Listed below are T cell receptor beta chains from one sample, sequenced in a study of T cells in Graves' hyperthyroidism and ophthalmopathy. TCRdb redid the calling of the multiplex PCR reads with MiXCR, one entry per CDR3 protein. This sample yields 470,000 or so distinct CDR3 sequences, of which roughly 20% are seen a single time; 26% belongs to the top ten. Sample: blood. These TCRs come from a man aged 18 to 29 with Graves' hyperthyroidism. CDR3s include the opening cysteine and the closing phenylalanine or tryptophan. The D gene is left open where the match is weak. Clone size is stated in some rows and not others, as once, few, many or a class when expanded.

clone_size	v_call	d_call	j_call	cdr3_nt	cdr3_aa
.	TRBV19	.	TRBJ1-1	TGTGCCAGTAGTATAACGGGGAACACTGAAGCTTTCTTT	CASSITGNTEAFF
many	TRBV6-2/TRBV6-3	.	TRBJ1-2	TGTGCCAGCAATGAGGGGCTATTGGGCTACACCTTC	CASNEGLLGYTF
.	TRBV5-5	TRBD1	TRBJ2-7	TGTGCCAGCAGCTTGCCCTTCCGGGACAGGGCCCACGAGCAGTACTTC	CASSLPFRDRAHEQYF
.	TRBV19	TRBD1	TRBJ1-5	TGTGCCACCCAGACAGGGGACAATCAGCCCCAGCATTTT	CATQTGDNQPQHF
many	TRBV6-5	.	TRBJ1-2	TGTGCCAGCAGTCGGGGCGCCAACTATGGCTACACCTTC	CASSRGANYGYTF
many	TRBV6-2/TRBV6-3	.	TRBJ2-7	TGTGCCAGCAGTTACTCCCCACAGGCGACTTACGAGCAGTACTTC	CASSYSPQATYEQYF
few	TRBV28	TRBD2	TRBJ2-4	TGTGCCAGCAGCCGCCTAGCGGGAGTAGCCAAAAACATTCAGTACTTC	CASSRLAGVAKNIQYF
many	TRBV24-1	.	TRBJ1-1	TGTGCCACCAGTGATTCGGAGTTGGTCACTGAAGCTTTCTTT	CATSDSELVTEAFF
many	TRBV9	.	TRBJ1-2	TGTGCCAGCAGCCCTCGGGCCAGAGGCTACACCTTC	CASSPRARGYTF
many	TRBV2	.	TRBJ2-5	TGTGCCAGCAGTGAACACACCCAAGAGACCCAGTACTTC	CASSEHTQETQYF